One and the same sample provided the 26 T cell receptor beta chains below, sequenced in a study of fetal regulatory T cell absence and autoimmunity. Generated by immunoSEQ multiplex PCR, the TCRdb table keeps only in-frame clones and is missing some. The table records 95,000 to 100,000 clones, 72% of them present only once. The sequenced sample consisted of pancreas tissue. Source of these receptors: a male donor with IPEX syndrome.

Only one count was recorded for this clone. The genes are TRBV5-6 and TRBJ1-2, with no clear D. This CDR3 spans 14 amino acids. In germline, CDR1 is SGHDT, CDR2 YYEEEE. Trimming removed 4 bases at V and 4 bases at J, with 14 bases between. This CDR3 is CASSAFDRSYGYTF. The CDR3 nucleotides are TGTGCCAGCAGCGCGTTCGACCGCTCCTATGGCTACACCTTC. Based on the CDR3 plus reference TRBV5-6 and TRBJ1-2, the full variable domain is DAGVTQSPTHLIKTRGQQVTLRCSPKSGHDTVSWYQQALGQGPQFIFQYYEEEERQRGNFPDRFSGHQFPNYSSELNVNALLLGDSALYLCASSAFDRSYGYTFGSGTRLTVV.

This clone came up once. The gene calls are TRBV7-9 and TRBJ2-3, with 7 bases fitting TRBD2. Germline V gene lookup returns CDR1 SEHNR and CDR2 FQNEAQ (reference sequence). The CDR3 is 14 residues long. V lost 11 bases and J lost 0; bases outside the gene matches: 8. CDR3 nucleotides: TGTGCCCCCCGTGGGGGGGTAAGCACAGATACGCAGTATTTT. It encodes CAPRGGVSTDTQYF.

The V and J genes are TRBV18 and TRBJ1-4; a weak D match, TRBD1 (5 bases). Trimming pared 3 bases from V and 6 bases from J, leaving 11 bases between. There are 14 residues in the CDR3. Germline V CDR1 and CDR2: KGHSH, LQKENI. The CDR3 coding sequence is TGTGCCAGCTCACCTCGGCAGGGTGATGAAAAACTGTTTTTT. Encoded protein: CASSPRQGDEKLFF.

Only one count was recorded for this clone. The V and J genes are TRBV5-5 and TRBJ2-3; tentatively, D is TRBD2 (5 bases). The CDR3 covers 15 residues. CDR1 and CDR2 (germline): SGHKS, YYEKEE (reference sequence). V dropped 0 bases and J dropped 2 bases, with 10 bases sitting between them. The CDR3: CASSLGPGYTDTQYF. The CDR3 nucleotides are TGTGCCAGCAGCTTGGGCCCGGGGTACACAGATACGCAGTATTTT.

The V call is TRBV2, the J call TRBJ2-7; D remains ambiguous. The CDR3 totals 12 residues. Trimming stripped 3 bases from V and 3 bases from J, with 6 bases between. CDR1 is SNHLY, CDR2 FYNNEI, per germline. The CDR3 loop reads CASSDLYYEQYF. CDR3 DNA: TGTGCCAGCAGTGATCTATACTACGAGCAGTACTTC.

V is TRBV29-1 and J is TRBJ2-7; possibly TRBD1 or TRBD2 for D (7 bases each). Germline V gives CDR1 SQVTM, CDR2 ANQGSEA. The V and J ends lost 5 bases and 2 bases respectively, with 13 bases between them. The CDR3 is 13 residues long. The CDR3: CSVRQGGTYEQYF. CDR3 nucleotides: TGCAGCGTTCGACAGGGAGGGACCTACGAGCAGTACTTC.

The rearrangement joins TRBV30 to TRBJ2-5; TRBD2 matches at 7 bases. V was pared by 1 base and J by 5 bases, with 10 bases of the junction left unmatched. CDR3 length: 15 residues. CDR1 is GTSNPN, CDR2 SVGIG, per germline (reference sequence). CDR3 nucleotides: TGTGCCTGGAGTGACGGCCAAGCGGGGCTGGAGACCCAGTACTTC. Translation gives CAWSDGQAGLETQYF.

This clone came up a few times. The chain couples TRBV20-1 to TRBJ1-1; no definite D call. Germline-derived CDR1 and CDR2 are DFQATT and SNEGSKA (reference sequence). V lost 6 bases and J 4 bases, leaving 9 bases between the germline ends. The CDR3 is 11 residues long. CDR3 in DNA: TGCAGTGCAAACAATGGCACTGAAGCTTTCTTT. It yields the protein CSANNGTEAFF.

Only a few counts were recorded for this clone. The rearrangement joins TRBV5-1 to TRBJ2-7, with unresolved D. The CDR3 loop spans 14 amino acids. Per germline, CDR1 SGHRS and CDR2 YFSETQ. Trimming removed 0 bases from V and 5 bases from J, with 12 bases in between. CDR3: CASSLATSGHEQYF. The CDR3 nucleotides read TGCGCCAGCAGCTTGGCCACCTCAGGCCACGAGCAGTACTTC.

CDR3 loop: CASSYEVLPFNEQFF. The CDR3 DNA is TGTGCCAGCAGTTACGAGGTCCTACCCTTCAATGAGCAGTTCTTC. The chain carries TRBV6-5 and TRBJ2-1; unclear D gene. This CDR3 contains 15 residues. Germline CDR1 MNHEY, CDR2 SVGAGI. The V end lost 2 bases, the J end lost 6 bases, and 14 bases lay between the germline ends.

The genes are TRBV19 and TRBJ1-1; possibly TRBD1 for D (6 bases). This CDR3 spans 16 amino acids. V was shortened by 4 bases and J by 3 bases, with 18 bases between the two germline ends. Germline assignment: CDR1 LNHDA and CDR2 SQIVND (reference sequence). The CDR3 protein is CASSTRQTGVDTEAFF. Written as DNA, the CDR3 is TGTGCCAGTAGTACCCGACAGACAGGTGTGGACACTGAAGCTTTCTTT.

CDR3 loop: CAWALLAGGPNNEQFF. Written as DNA, the CDR3 is TGTGCCTGGGCCTTGCTAGCGGGGGGGCCTAACAATGAGCAGTTCTTC. This chain joins TRBV30 and TRBJ2-1, with 12 nucleotides matching TRBD2. Germline V gene data show CDR1 as GTSNPN and CDR2 as SVGIG (reference sequence). The junction had 10 bases not matched to a gene; V was cut back by 5 bases and J by 5 bases. The CDR3 has 16 residues.

The chain employs TRBV11-1 and TRBJ2-7; TRBD1 matches at 7 bases. CDR1 is SGHAT and CDR2 is FQDESV in the germline V gene (reference sequence). Unmatched junction bases numbered 4, after V lost 3 bases and J lost 2 bases. The CDR3 spans 14 residues. The CDR3 DNA follows: TGTGCCAGCAGCTTTGAAGGGGGCCCCTACGAGCAGTACTTC. Amino acids: CASSFEGGPYEQYF.

This chain links TRBV23-1 with TRBJ2-1; 10 bases align to TRBD1. TRBV23-1 belongs to the ORF category, with a function that is uncertain. V lost 2 bases and J lost 2; bases outside the gene matches: 0. The CDR3 has 15 residues. The CDR3 loop is CASSQDRGPYNEQFF. The CDR3 nucleotides are TGCGCCAGCAGTCAAGACAGGGGGCCCTACAATGAGCAGTTCTTC.

This clone was seen a handful of times. The chain combines TRBV6-1 with TRBJ2-7, with a tentative D call TRBD2 (6 bases). Germline CDR1 reads MNHNS; CDR2 reads SASEGT. The V end lost 4 bases, the J end lost 2 bases, and 15 bases lay between the germline ends. This CDR3 region has 15 residues. The CDR3 loop reads CASSARQRRAYEQYF. For the CDR3, the DNA is TGTGCCAGCAGTGCCCGACAGAGGAGGGCCTACGAGCAGTACTTC.

V and J are TRBV10-3 and TRBJ2-2, with D uncertain. The CDR3 is 14 amino acids. Per germline, CDR1 ENHRY and CDR2 SYGVKD. The germline V and J ends were trimmed by 3 bases and 1 base, with 6 bases remaining between them. DNA for the CDR3: TGTGCCATCAGTGATTGGGGGAACACCGGGGAGCTGTTTTTT. Protein: CAISDWGNTGELFF.

The chain joins TRBV13 to TRBJ1-1, with D possibly matching TRBD1 (5 bases). The CDR3 has 14 amino acids. V was shortened by 5 bases and J by 4 bases, with 14 bases between the two germline ends. The V gene's germline CDR1 is PRHDT and CDR2 FYEKMQ (reference sequence). CDR3: CASSKQGLGTEAFF. In DNA form, the CDR3 reads TGTGCCAGCAGCAAGCAGGGTTTGGGCACTGAAGCTTTCTTT.

The V gene is TRBV29-1, the J gene TRBJ2-3; the match to TRBD2 covers 11 bases. The CDR3 covers 13 residues. The V segment lost 7 bases and the J segment 5 bases; nucleotides outside the gene matches: 5. Per germline, CDR1 SQVTM and CDR2 ANQGSEA. The CDR3 DNA reads TGCAGCGCCCCTCTAGCGGGAGGAGATACGCAGTATTTT. Translation gives CSAPLAGGDTQYF.

V and J are TRBV10-1 and TRBJ2-3, with 10 nucleotides matching TRBD2. Germline assignment: CDR1 WNHNN and CDR2 SYGVQD (reference sequence). V shed 5 bases, J shed 4 bases, and the junction held 12 bases outside the gene matches. This CDR3 spans 17 amino acids. Here the CDR3 DNA reads TGCGCCAGCAGTTACCACCCCGGGACTAGCGATTCAGATACGCAGTATTTT. Its translation: CASSYHPGTSDSDTQYF.

This chain connects TRBV7-2 to TRBJ1-3; D might be TRBD1 (5 bases). V lost 2 bases, J lost 1 base, and 6 bases lay in between. The CDR3 sequence is 14 residues long. Germline loops: CDR1 SGHTA, CDR2 FQGNSA. The CDR3 DNA reads TGTGCCAGCAGCTTATCAGGGTCTGGAAACACCATATATTTT. Translating it yields CASSLSGSGNTIYF.

This clone has a single count. The J gene is TRBJ1-2, the V gene TRBV5-1, with 9 bases that match TRBD1. Germline V CDR1 and CDR2: SGHRS, YFSETQ. The trim removed 4 bases at V and 1 base at J, leaving 8 bases unmatched. The CDR3 extends over 16 amino acids. In nucleotides, the CDR3 is TGCGCCAGCAGCCGCTGGACAGGGGCGCGTAACTATGGCTACACCTTC. Translating gives CASSRWTGARNYGYTF. Based on the CDR3 plus reference TRBV5-1 and TRBJ1-2, the full variable domain is KAGVTQTPRYLIKTRGQQVTLSCSPISGHRSVSWYQQTPGQGLQFLFEYFSETQRNKGNFPGRFSGRQFSNSRSEMNVSTLELGDSALYLCASSRWTGARNYGYTFGSGTRLTVV.

The genes are TRBV6-5 and TRBJ2-5, with unresolved D. The germline CDR1 and CDR2 sequences are MNHEY and SVGAGI. This CDR3 comprises 14 residues. Trimming took 0 bases from V and 2 from J, leaving 7 bases between them. CDR3 bases: TGTGCCAGCAGTTACTCGGGCTTTCAAGAGACCCAGTACTTC. It translates to CASSYSGFQETQYF.

V and J are TRBV6-1 and TRBJ2-7, with D unresolved. Germline loops: CDR1 MNHNS, CDR2 SASEGT. This CDR3 comprises 13 residues. The V gene lost 6 bases and the J gene lost 7 bases, with 16 bases spanning the gap. The CDR3 loop reads CASRDQGRREQYF. For the CDR3, the DNA is TGTGCCAGCAGGGACCAAGGGCGGCGGGAGCAGTACTTC.

The chain has TRBV14 and TRBJ1-5, with D unresolved. This CDR3 has 13 residues. Trimming pared 1 base from V and 1 base from J, leaving 2 bases between. Germline loops: CDR1 SGHDN, CDR2 FVKESK. The CDR3 here is CASSQGSNQPQHF. CDR3 bases: TGTGCCAGCAGCCAAGGAAGCAATCAGCCCCAGCATTTT.

The V and J genes are TRBV6-1 and TRBJ2-4; the D gene is possibly TRBD1 (5 bases). The V gene's germline CDR1 is MNHNS and CDR2 SASEGT. Trimming removed 3 bases from V and 7 bases from J, with 13 bases in between. CDR3 length: 14 residues. CDR3 sequence reads: CASSDQGGRNIQYF. CDR3 bases: TGTGCCAGCAGTGACCAGGGTGGCAGGAACATTCAGTACTTC.

The J gene is TRBJ2-3, the V gene TRBV14; 11 nucleotides match TRBD2. The CDR3 has 13 amino acids. The V and J ends lost 5 bases and 5 bases, in that order; junction bases with no gene match: 0. CDR1 is SGHDN and CDR2 is FVKESK in the germline V gene. CDR3 residues: CASSGLAGDTQYF. CDR3 in DNA: TGTGCCAGCAGCGGACTAGCGGGAGATACGCAGTATTTT.